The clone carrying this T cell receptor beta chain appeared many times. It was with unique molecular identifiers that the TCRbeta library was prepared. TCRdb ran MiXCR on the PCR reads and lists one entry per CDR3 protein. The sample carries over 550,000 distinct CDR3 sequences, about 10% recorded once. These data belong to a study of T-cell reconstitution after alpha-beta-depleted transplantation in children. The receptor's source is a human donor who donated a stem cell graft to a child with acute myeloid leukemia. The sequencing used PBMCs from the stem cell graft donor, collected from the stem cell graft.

This CDR3 reads CASRLAGTDTQYF. DNA for the CDR3: TGTGCCAGCAGACTAGCGGGAACAGATACGCAGTATTTT. The V and J genes are TRBV12-3 or TRBV12-4 and TRBJ2-3; TRBD2 matches at 10 bases. The CDR3 length is 13 residues. V gave up 6 bases and J gave up 3 bases; unmatched junction bases: 0.